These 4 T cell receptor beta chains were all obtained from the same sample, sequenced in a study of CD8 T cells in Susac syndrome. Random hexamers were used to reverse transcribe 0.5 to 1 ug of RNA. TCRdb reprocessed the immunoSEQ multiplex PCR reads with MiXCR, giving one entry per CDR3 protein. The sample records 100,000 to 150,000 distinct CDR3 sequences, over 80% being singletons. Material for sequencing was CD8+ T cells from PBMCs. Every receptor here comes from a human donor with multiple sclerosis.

This CDR3 is CASSLAWDTEAFF. The CDR3 coding sequence is TGTGCCAGCAGCTTAGCTTGGGACACTGAAGCTTTCTTT. The J gene is TRBJ1-1, the V gene TRBV7-6; D unresolved. Germline CDR1 and CDR2: SGHVS and FNYEAQ. Trimming pared 0 bases from V and 3 bases from J, leaving 5 bases between. CDR3 length: 13 amino acids.

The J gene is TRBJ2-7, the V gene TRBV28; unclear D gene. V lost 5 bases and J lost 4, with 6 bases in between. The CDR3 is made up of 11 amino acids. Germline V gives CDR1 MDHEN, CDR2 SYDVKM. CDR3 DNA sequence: TGTGCCAGCAGTAACTATTACGAGCAGTACTTC. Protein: CASSNYYEQYF. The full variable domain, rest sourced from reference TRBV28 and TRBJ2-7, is DVKVTQSSRYLVKRTGEKVFLECVQDMDHENMFWYRQDPGLGLRLIYFSYDVKMKEKGDIPEGYSVSREKKERFSLILESASTNQTSMYLCASSNYYEQYFGPGTRLTVT.

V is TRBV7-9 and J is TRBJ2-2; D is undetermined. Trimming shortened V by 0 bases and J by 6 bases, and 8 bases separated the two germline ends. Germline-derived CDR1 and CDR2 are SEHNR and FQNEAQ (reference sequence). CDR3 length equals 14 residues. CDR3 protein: CASSLAVAPGELFF. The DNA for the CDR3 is TGTGCCAGCAGCTTAGCGGTGGCTCCCGGGGAGCTGTTTTTT.

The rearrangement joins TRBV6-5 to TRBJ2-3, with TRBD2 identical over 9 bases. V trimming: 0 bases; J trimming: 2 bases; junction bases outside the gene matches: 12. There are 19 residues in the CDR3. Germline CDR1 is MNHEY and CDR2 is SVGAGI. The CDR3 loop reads CASSYSHHRLAENTDTQYF. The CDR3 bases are TGTGCCAGCAGTTACTCGCACCATAGACTAGCGGAGAACACAGATACGCAGTATTTT.